A single sample gave rise to the 9 T cell receptor beta chains below, sequenced in a study of blood T cells in healthy people across ages. A second PCR, run for roughly 7 to 11 cycles, used a sample-barcoded 5' primer plus a J-beta primer mix. TCRdb recomputed calls from the 5' RACE reads with MiXCR, one row per CDR3 protein. This table holds hundreds of thousands of distinct CDR3 sequences, more than 40% found once. Sequences were obtained from blood. These receptors came from a man aged 55 to 70 in good health.

The chain is built from TRBV5-6 and TRBJ1-1; 9 nucleotides agree with TRBD1. The CDR3 sequence is 13 residues long. CDR1 is SGHDT and CDR2 is YYEEEE in the germline V gene. With 4 bases clipped from V and 11 bases from J, the junction kept 9 bases outside the gene matches. CDR3 amino acids: CASSGTGGSMAFF. CDR3 bases: TGTGCCAGCAGCGGAACAGGGGGCAGCATGGCTTTCTTT. Drawing the rest from reference TRBV5-6 and TRBJ1-1, the complete variable domain is DAGVTQSPTHLIKTRGQQVTLRCSPKSGHDTVSWYQQALGQGPQFIFQYYEEEERQRGNFPDRFSGHQFPNYSSELNVNALLLGDSALYLCASSGTGGSMAFFGQGTRLTVV.

This sequence joins TRBV6-5 and TRBJ2-1; 10 bases align to TRBD2. This CDR3 has 15 residues. V was clipped by 6 bases and J by 13 bases; unmatched bases: 15. Germline V gene sequence: CDR1 MNHEY, CDR2 SVGAGI. Here the CDR3 DNA reads TGTGCCAGCAGCCCCTTCGGGACTAGCGTAGGGGCCCAGTTCTTC. It specifies CASSPFGTSVGAQFF.

V is TRBV7-3 and J is TRBJ2-2; TRBD2 aligns across 11 bases. V was clipped by 5 bases and J by 7 bases; unmatched bases: 6. Germline CDR1 reads SGHTA; CDR2 reads FQGTGA. This CDR3 is built from 15 residues. CDR3 in DNA: TGTGCCAGCAGCCCCCTAGGGACTAGCGGCGGGGAGCTGTTTTTT. This codes for CASSPLGTSGGELFF.

On this clonotype: This sequence may be a read error, since a much larger clone differs from it by one base. The chain couples TRBV9 to TRBJ2-2, with 10 bases lining up with TRBD2. J lost 7 bases, V lost 4 bases, and 7 bases had no gene match. Germline-derived CDR1 and CDR2 are SGDLS and YYNGEE. This CDR3 spans 15 amino acids. The chain's CDR3 is CASSRSGGADGELFF. CDR3 coding DNA: TGTGCCAGCAGCAGGAGCGGGGGGGCTGACGGGGAGCTGTTTTTT.

This clonotype was seen only once. This chain connects TRBV20-1 to TRBJ1-2; D is perhaps TRBD1 (5 bases). The CDR3 sequence is 17 residues long. In germline, CDR1 is DFQATT, CDR2 SNEGSKA (reference sequence). V shed 0 bases and J shed 4 bases, with 21 bases lying between them. CDR3 sequence reads: CSARDTGTAGLSYGYTF. The DNA of the CDR3 is TGCAGTGCTAGAGATACCGGGACTGCGGGTCTTAGCTATGGCTACACCTTC.

J is TRBJ1-4 and V is TRBV7-2; 7 positions match TRBD1. Trimming cost V 5 bases and J 3 bases; bases outside gene matches: 6. The CDR3 is made up of 15 amino acids. Germline loops: CDR1 SGHTA, CDR2 FQGNSA. The CDR3 nucleotides are TGTGCCAGCAGCCCCCGTGGGACAGCTAATGAAAAACTGTTTTTT. This gives the protein CASSPRGTANEKLFF.

This clonotype has ten or more counts. The J gene is TRBJ2-7, the V gene TRBV7-9; D is undetermined. Trimming left V 1 base short and J 2 bases short, with 9 bases between. Per germline, CDR1 SEHNR and CDR2 FQNEAQ (reference sequence). This CDR3 is 14 amino acids long. CDR3 coding DNA: TGTGCCAGCAGCTTAGAGACTGGGCCCTACGAGCAGTACTTC. It encodes CASSLETGPYEQYF.

This clonotype was picked up many times. The chain couples TRBV12-3 or TRBV12-4 to TRBJ2-7; weak D call: TRBD1 (6 bases). Trimming took 5 bases from V and 4 from J, leaving 15 bases between them. CDR3 size: 14 residues. CDR3 protein: CASSPPGHPYEQYF. As DNA, the CDR3 is TGTGCCAGCAGTCCCCCGGGACACCCATACGAGCAGTACTTC.

The V gene is TRBV4-3, the J gene TRBJ1-1; D is undetermined. The germline V gene has CDR1 LGHNA and CDR2 YSLEER. The CDR3 sequence is 14 residues long. V lost 4 bases to trimming and J lost 1 base, with 10 bases between them. This CDR3 is CASSRGVENTEAFF. The CDR3 region has the DNA TGCGCCAGCAGCCGCGGGGTCGAGAACACTGAAGCTTTCTTT.